The clone carrying this T cell receptor (beta chain) appeared many times. The target antigen is unknown. Uncontrolled infections, pregnancy, lactation or other autoimmune diseases led to patient exclusion. The authors isolated PBMCs from around 10 ml of fresh peripheral blood. RNA transcripts yielded amplified TCR beta CDR3 regions. First-round RT-PCR with HTBI primers preceded a second-round multiplex PCR. TCRdb independently ran MiXCR on the multiplex PCR reads; one entry per CDR3 protein. The sample has hundreds of thousands of distinct CDR3 sequences, approximately 15% seen once. Germline CDR1 and CDR2: MNHNS and SASEGT. With V trimmed by 2 bases and J by 1 base, 4 bases remained unmatched. The length of the CDR3 is 15 residues. These data are taken from a study of Graves' ophthalmopathy and Graves' hyperthyroidism. Study context: Sampling took place at initial diagnosis, with peripheral blood obtained before any treatment. Notes on the study in general: Ophthalmopathy was separated from stable hyperthyroidism by a 13-signature model with 87.88% sensitivity and over 70% specificity.

The sequencing input was peripheral blood. V and J are TRBV6-1 and TRBJ1-2, with 7 bases lining up with TRBD1. This TCR was sampled from a woman aged 18-29 years with stable Graves' hyperthyroidism. CDR3 protein: CASSEQTGFNYGYTF. CDR3 DNA sequence: TGTGCCAGCAGTGAACAGACAGGGTTTAACTATGGCTACACCTTC.